This T cell receptor (beta chain) appears in the sequencing data of a study of regulatory T cells in long-lasting Graves disease. Arm-PCR of CDR3 regions and iRepertoire HTBI primers were used to build TCR beta libraries. Via MiXCR, TCRdb re-called the multiplex PCR reads, giving one row per CDR3 protein. Of 560,000 or so distinct CDR3 sequences in the sample, 15% to 20% were seen once. The sample's time point: newly diagnosed GD, antithyroid drugs for less than 3 months. From PBMCs, RNA was extracted and then used to make the TCR library. The CDR3 covers 17 residues. Germline V lookup: CDR1 DFQATT, CDR2 SNEGSKA (reference sequence). The V segment lost 0 bases and the J segment 2 bases; nucleotides outside the gene matches: 8. These data were also reused for a study on T cells in Graves' hyperthyroidism and ophthalmopathy.

The receptor was isolated from a man aged 18 to 30 with Graves disease. Sequencing was performed on peripheral blood mononuclear cells (PBMCs), taken at new diagnosis, from a patient treated with antithyroid drugs. The chain links TRBV20-1 to TRBJ2-7, with 12 bases identical to TRBD2. CDR3 sequence (DNA): TGCAGTGCTAGAGATTCATTTTCTAGCGGGAGGGCCTACGAGCAGTACTTC. Translating gives CSARDSFSSGRAYEQYF.